These 30 T cell receptor beta chains originate from one sample sequenced in a study of cytomegalovirus exposure and HLA in healthy donors. A multiplex PCR was run with 60 Vbeta primers and 13 Jbeta primers. The method was immunoSEQ multiplex PCR; TCRdb's version includes in-frame clones alone and lacks a portion of them. The table has over 150,000 clones, approximately 72% seen once; the top ten hold approximately 1.5%. What was sequenced was PBMCs. Receptors were obtained from a man aged 45-60 years in good health and CMV-seronegative.

This chain joins TRBV2 and TRBJ2-7; 10 positions match TRBD2. In germline, CDR1 is SNHLY, CDR2 FYNNEI. V lost 7 bases to trimming and J lost 7 bases; unmatched junction nucleotides: 13. The CDR3 is 15 amino acids. CDR3 coding DNA: TGTGCCAGCATTGGGGGGGCGACTAGCGGGCGGGAGCAGTACTTC. Encoded protein: CASIGGATSGREQYF. Complete variable domain (other parts from reference TRBV2 and TRBJ2-7): EPEVTQTPSHQVTQMGQEVILRCVPISNHLYFYWYRQILGQKVEFLVSFYNNEISEKSEIFDDQFSVERPDGSNFTLKIRSTKLEDSAMYFCASIGGATSGREQYFGPGTRLTVT.

The V call is TRBV19, the J call TRBJ1-5; no clear D gene. The CDR3 is 12 residues long. The germline gives CDR1 LNHDA, CDR2 SQIVND (reference sequence). The V gene lost 5 bases and the J gene lost 9 bases, with 11 bases spanning the gap. As DNA, the CDR3 is TGTGCCAGTAGTTACCCCCTCGGGCCCCAGCATTTT. Its protein is CASSYPLGPQHF.

Concerning this clone itself: At one end the junction does not follow the germline gene, possibly because of a read error. The chain links TRBV7-7 to TRBJ2-1; weak D call: TRBD1 (5 bases). CDR1 is SSHAT, CDR2 FNYEAQ, per germline (reference sequence). The length of the CDR3 is 14 residues. CDR3 loop: CASSHTQGGNEQFF. CDR3 bases: TGTGCTAGCAGCCACACCCAGGGCGGAAATGAGCAGTTCTTC.

The rearrangement links TRBV5-1 to TRBJ2-3, with a possible D match to TRBD2 (6 bases). The CDR3 is 12 amino acids. Germline CDR1 SGHRS, CDR2 YFSETQ. Between the trimmed V and J ends, which lost 4 bases and 5 bases, there was a span of 8 bases. The CDR3 reads CASSGDLDTQYF. The CDR3 coding sequence is TGCGCCAGCAGCGGGGACTTAGATACGCAGTATTTT.

The chain combines TRBV4-3 with TRBJ2-7; D gene unclear. Germline lookup yields CDR1 LGHNA and CDR2 YSLEER. The CDR3 has 15 residues. The V end was cut by 0 bases, the J end by 1 base, with 10 bases between. The CDR3 nucleotides read TGCGCCAGCAGCCAAGATGCCCGGAGATCCTACGAGCAGTACTTC. Its translation: CASSQDARRSYEQYF.

The V gene is TRBV6-1, the J gene TRBJ1-2; the D is unclear. The CDR3 consists of 11 residues. CDR1 MNHNS and CDR2 SASEGT come from the germline V gene. The DNA of the CDR3 is TGTGCGGGTAGCACTAACTATGGCTACACCTTC. Amino acids: CAGSTNYGYTF.

The chain employs TRBV10-3 and TRBJ1-2; D unresolved. This CDR3 contains 14 residues. Trimming shortened V by 3 bases and J by 0 bases, and 8 bases separated the two germline ends. Germline CDR1 is ENHRY and CDR2 is SYGVKD. The CDR3 DNA is TGTGCCATCAGTGACAGGATAGCTAACTATGGCTACACCTTC. Its translation: CAISDRIANYGYTF.

The chain couples TRBV19 to TRBJ1-1; no definite D call. Trimming pared 3 bases from V and 3 bases from J, leaving 11 bases between. CDR1 and CDR2 (germline): LNHDA, SQIVND (reference sequence). The CDR3 covers 14 residues. CDR3 protein: CASSIVAGDTEAFF. In nucleotides, the CDR3 is TGTGCCAGTAGTATTGTCGCGGGTGACACTGAAGCTTTCTTT.

The chain's CDR3 is CASRAAGQVFDGYTF. For the CDR3, the DNA is TGTGCCTCCCGCGCCGCGGGACAGGTTTTCGATGGCTACACCTTC. The chain combines TRBV25-1 with TRBJ1-2; 8 bases line up with TRBD1. V shed 11 bases, J shed 6 bases, and the junction held 17 bases outside the gene matches. This CDR3 contains 15 residues. The germline gives CDR1 MGHDK, CDR2 SYGVNS.

The gene calls are TRBV2 and TRBJ2-2; 10 nucleotides agree with TRBD2. The CDR3 consists of 14 residues. V was pared by 7 bases and J by 7 bases, with 6 bases of the junction left unmatched. The germline V gene encodes CDR1 SNHLY and CDR2 FYNNEI. The CDR3 sequence is CASTAGGPGGELFF. CDR3 in DNA: TGTGCCAGCACAGCGGGGGGGCCGGGCGGGGAGCTGTTTTTT.

The rearrangement links TRBV5-5 to TRBJ2-1, with TRBD2 matching 9 bases. Germline V CDR1 and CDR2: SGHKS, YYEKEE (reference sequence). This CDR3 is 15 amino acids long. V lost 0 bases, J lost 4 bases, and 2 bases stayed unmatched. The CDR3 region is CASSLASGVYNEQFF. In DNA, the CDR3 is TGTGCCAGCAGCTTGGCTAGCGGGGTTTACAATGAGCAGTTCTTC.

The chain employs TRBV14 and TRBJ1-2; the D is unclear. Germline CDR1 reads SGHDN; CDR2 reads FVKESK. The CDR3 contains 16 residues. V lost 3 bases and J 0 bases, leaving 14 bases between the germline ends. This chain's CDR3 is CASSQLPGRSNYGYTF. CDR3 nucleotides: TGTGCCAGCAGCCAGTTACCGGGAAGGTCTAACTATGGCTACACCTTC.

This clone came up a few times. V is TRBV10-3 and J is TRBJ1-2, with 9 nucleotides matching TRBD1. The CDR3 loop spans 12 amino acids. The ends lost 4 bases at V and 8 bases at J; junction bases unmatched: 2. Germline CDR1 is ENHRY and CDR2 is SYGVKD. DNA for the CDR3: TGTGCCATCAGTGGGACAGGGGTCGGCTACACCTTC. Its translation is CAISGTGVGYTF.

CDR3 in DNA: TGCAGCGTTGAGGTCGGACAGGGAAAATTCTACGAGCAGTACTTC. Translated: CSVEVGQGKFYEQYF. This rearrangement joins TRBV29-1 to TRBJ2-7, with 8 bases fitting TRBD1. Per the germline V gene, CDR1 is SQVTM and CDR2 is ANQGSEA. J lost 3 bases, V lost 3 bases, and 10 bases had no gene match. The CDR3 covers 15 residues.

The chain combines TRBV7-2 with TRBJ2-1; the D gene is possibly TRBD2 (6 bases). Germline-derived CDR1 and CDR2 are SGHTA and FQGNSA. The CDR3 is 15 amino acids. The V gene lost 5 bases and the J gene lost 1 base, with 12 bases spanning the gap. The CDR3 protein is CASSPLGGSYNEQFF. CDR3 nucleotide sequence: TGTGCCAGCAGCCCCCTCGGGGGTTCCTACAATGAGCAGTTCTTC.

V usage is TRBV6-5 and J usage is TRBJ2-2; 9 bases align to TRBD1. V gave up 8 bases and J gave up 5 bases; unmatched junction bases: 9. This CDR3 spans 15 amino acids. The germline CDR1 and CDR2 sequences are MNHEY and SVGAGI. CDR3 coding DNA: TGTGCCAGCCAACTCCGACAGGGGGGAACCGGGGAGCTGTTTTTT. Protein product: CASQLRQGGTGELFF.

This clone turned up a few times. The gene calls are TRBV15 and TRBJ1-3, with D perhaps TRBD1 (5 bases). The CDR3 has 14 amino acids. Germline loops: CDR1 LNHNV, CDR2 YYDKDF (reference sequence). Deletions cut 8 bases from V and 0 bases from J, with 11 bases between. The DNA for the CDR3 is TGTGCCACCGGAGGGACCAGCTCTGGAAACACCATATATTTT. Translating gives CATGGTSSGNTIYF.

The chain recombines TRBV7-3 with TRBJ1-2; perhaps TRBD1 as D (6 bases). The CDR3 covers 14 residues. Trimming pared 4 bases from V and 6 bases from J, leaving 15 bases between. Germline CDR1 and CDR2: SGHTA and FQGTGA. This CDR3 is CASSSDITGNGYTF. CDR3 DNA: TGTGCCAGCAGCTCCGACATTACAGGGAATGGCTACACCTTC.

The V and J genes are TRBV5-6 and TRBJ2-7, with 7 nucleotides matching TRBD1. V trimming: 2 bases; J trimming: 3 bases; junction bases outside the gene matches: 20. The germline V gene has CDR1 SGHDT and CDR2 YYEEEE. The CDR3 loop spans 19 amino acids. The CDR3 nucleotides are TGTGCCAGCAGCTTTCGGGTTACAGGGGCATACTCCTTTAACTACGAGCAGTACTTC. Its protein is CASSFRVTGAYSFNYEQYF.

The chain employs TRBV4-2 and TRBJ2-7; the D is unclear. CDR1 and CDR2 from the germline V gene are LGHNA and YNFKEQ. This CDR3 is 15 amino acids long. V shed 0 bases and J shed 7 bases, with 16 bases lying between them. The CDR3 DNA sequence: TGTGCCAGCAGCCAAGAGTTTAGTCCAGCTAGGGAGCAGTACTTC. This translates into CASSQEFSPAREQYF.

The genes are TRBV18 and TRBJ2-5, with 10 bases fitting TRBD1. Germline CDR1 reads KGHSH; CDR2 reads LQKENI. The CDR3 spans 14 residues. Unmatched junction bases numbered 2, after V lost 6 bases and J lost 1 base. Written as DNA, the CDR3 is TGTGCCAGCTCTCGGACAGGGGGCCAAGAGACCCAGTACTTC. Residues: CASSRTGGQETQYF.

This clone showed up just once. This chain uses TRBV25-1 with TRBJ2-3; D is possibly TRBD2 (6 bases). In germline, CDR1 is MGHDK, CDR2 SYGVNS. Trimming took 6 bases from V and 2 from J, leaving 6 bases between them. The CDR3 is 12 amino acids. The CDR3, as DNA: TGTGCCAGCAGGGACTACACAGATACGCAGTATTTT. Residues: CASRDYTDTQYF.

This rearrangement joins TRBV2 to TRBJ2-3; D is perhaps TRBD2 (5 bases). Trimming removed 1 base at V and 2 bases at J, with 13 bases between. The germline gives CDR1 SNHLY, CDR2 FYNNEI. The CDR3 is 16 amino acids. CDR3 in DNA: TGTGCCAGCAGTGAAGAGGGAGTTACTATCACAGATACGCAGTATTTT. Translation: CASSEEGVTITDTQYF. The full variable domain, its missing parts supplied by reference TRBV2 and TRBJ2-3, is EPEVTQTPSHQVTQMGQEVILRCVPISNHLYFYWYRQILGQKVEFLVSFYNNEISEKSEIFDDQFSVERPDGSNFTLKIRSTKLEDSAMYFCASSEEGVTITDTQYFGPGTRLTVL.

This chain connects TRBV7-3 to TRBJ1-2, with a tentative D call TRBD1 (6 bases). CDR3 length equals 13 residues. Trimming removed 5 bases at V and 6 bases at J, with 13 bases between. In germline, CDR1 is SGHTA, CDR2 FQGTGA. Here the CDR3 reads CASSTIQGHGYTF. In DNA form, the CDR3 reads TGTGCCAGCAGCACGATACAGGGACATGGCTACACCTTC.

This chain joins TRBV6-5 and TRBJ1-1, with TRBD1 identical over 7 bases. V trimming: 5 bases; J trimming: 5 bases; junction bases outside the gene matches: 11. The CDR3 has 15 amino acids. The germline CDR1 and CDR2 sequences are MNHEY and SVGAGI. Written as DNA, the CDR3 is TGTGCCAGCAGTCCCTATTCCCAGGGGGGTACTGAAGCTTTCTTT. This codes for CASSPYSQGGTEAFF.

The chain is built from TRBV7-6 and TRBJ1-4; a possible D gene is TRBD1 (6 bases). CDR1 is SGHVS and CDR2 is FNYEAQ in the germline V gene. The CDR3 covers 14 residues. The germline V and J ends were trimmed by 6 bases and 8 bases, with 16 bases remaining between them. CDR3 residues: CASRSNPGGEKLFF. As DNA, the CDR3 is TGTGCCAGCAGATCCAACCCGGGGGGCGAAAAACTGTTTTTT. The variable domain in full, with the rest retrieved from reference TRBV7-6 and TRBJ1-4, is GAGVSQSPRYKVTKRGQDVALRCDPISGHVSLYWYRQALGQGPEFLTYFNYEAQQDKSGLPNDRFSAERPEGSISTLTIQRTEQRDSAMYRCASRSNPGGEKLFFGSGTQLSVL.

About this clone: Within the sample, other DNA sequences also encode this same CDR3. The chain combines TRBV2 with TRBJ1-1, with D unclear. Germline V gene data show CDR1 as SNHLY and CDR2 as FYNNEI. This CDR3 comprises 13 residues. V lost 1 base and J lost 1, with 4 bases in between. The CDR3 region has the DNA TGTGCCAGCAGTGAAGACAGGAACACTGAAGCTTTCTTT. Protein sequence: CASSEDRNTEAFF.

As for this clone: The junction shows a germline mismatch at one end, possibly a read error. The chain combines TRBV20-1 with TRBJ2-3, with 8 nucleotides matching TRBD2. The CDR3 is 11 residues long. Germline CDR1 is DFQATT and CDR2 is SNEGSKA (reference sequence). DNA of the CDR3: TGTCGACTAGCGAGCACAGATACGCAGTATTTT. It is translated as CRLASTDTQYF.

This clone was detected a few times. This chain links TRBV19 with TRBJ2-3, with 7 bases identical to TRBD1. This CDR3 is built from 15 residues. The V and J ends lost 8 bases and 4 bases, in that order; junction bases with no gene match: 12. Germline CDR1 is LNHDA and CDR2 is SQIVND (reference sequence). The CDR3 bases are TGTGCCAGTTCATCCGGGACAGTAGAGGCAGATACGCAGTATTTT. This encodes CASSSGTVEADTQYF.

This clone was observed once. The chain is built from TRBV10-3 and TRBJ1-6, with D hard to call. CDR1 and CDR2 (germline): ENHRY, SYGVKD. CDR3 size: 16 residues. V shed 2 bases and J shed 0 bases, with 8 bases lying between them. The CDR3 bases are TGTGCCATCAGTGAGGAAGGGAGCTCCTATAATTCACCCCTCCACTTT. This sequence encodes CAISEEGSSYNSPLHF.